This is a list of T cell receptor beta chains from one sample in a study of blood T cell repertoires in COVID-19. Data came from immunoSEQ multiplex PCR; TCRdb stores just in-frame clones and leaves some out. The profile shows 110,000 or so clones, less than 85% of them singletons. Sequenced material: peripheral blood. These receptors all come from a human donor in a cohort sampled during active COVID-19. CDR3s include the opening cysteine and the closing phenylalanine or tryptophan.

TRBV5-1 CASSADRDGELFF
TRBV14 CASSRSVAYEQYF
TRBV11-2 CASSLRKGVGAEQYF
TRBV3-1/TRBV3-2 CASSQDLLAGPYNEQFF
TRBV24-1 CATSESGGGVKLREQFF
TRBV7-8 CASSPGRRLNYGYTF
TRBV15 CATSSPTGGTGNTIYF
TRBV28 CASSDRGGYGYTF
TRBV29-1 CSGRIGGDTEAFF
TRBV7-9 CASSPGTSGESSYNEQFF
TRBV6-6 CASSLDRNTEAFF
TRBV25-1 CASSEWSTKSGQYF
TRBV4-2 CASSQDGLAPAGELFF
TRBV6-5 CASSTGPYGYTF
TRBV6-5 CASSYTGTSNTGELFF
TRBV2 CASSPGTGFVNGYTF
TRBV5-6 CASSLGQGNPYNSPLHF
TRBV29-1 CSAVRESGNTIYF
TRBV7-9 CASSLVTSGGARDTQYF
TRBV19 CATREGGRLTDTQYF
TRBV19 CASSIYRDQPQHF
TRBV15 CATSTKGIRLLDGYTF
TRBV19 CTSSMRTGANSPLHF
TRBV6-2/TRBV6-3 CASSTGAYNSPLHF
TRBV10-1 CASSEGGICGYTF
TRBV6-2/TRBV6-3 CASSVAGRLQETQYF
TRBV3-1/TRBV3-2 CASSQGTVANYGYTF
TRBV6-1 CASSEGSNSNQPQHF
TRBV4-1 CASSQDWYEGSSGNTIYF
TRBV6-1 CASSQGTAYGYTF
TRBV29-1 CSVEDLRGEQYF
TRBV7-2 CASSRAGQGIEKLFF
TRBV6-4 CASSDDQGVYNEQFF
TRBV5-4 CASSPGEDPYEQYF
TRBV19 CASSLAGLKANEKLFF
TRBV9 CASSVEPGREETQYF
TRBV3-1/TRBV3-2 CASSHRWGGGDTEAFF
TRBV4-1 CASSQDGEAYEQYF
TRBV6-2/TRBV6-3 CASSYSAGGGPGYNEQFF
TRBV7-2 CASSRGVTDTQYF
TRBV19 CASSTTATNEKLFF
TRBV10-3 CAISDGQGSMVQYF
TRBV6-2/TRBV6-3 CASSRTVEGSAFF
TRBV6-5 CASRGQGNSNQPQHF
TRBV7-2 CASSLARGETQYF
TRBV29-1 CSVETKGGWAGYEQYF
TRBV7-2 CASSSPGQGPNYGYTF
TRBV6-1 CASSEYGRAQETQYF
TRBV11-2 CASSLVGGDLNTEAFF
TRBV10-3 CAISVTSGGATDTQYF
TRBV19 CASSKGQGDEQFF
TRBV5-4 CASSLARGGGTDTQYF
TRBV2 CAGGTGADTQYF
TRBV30 CAWRDTYPTEAFF